These 20 T cell receptor beta chains were sequenced from one sample in a study of cytomegalovirus exposure and HLA in healthy donors. 13 Jbeta primers and 60 Vbeta primers were used for the PCR. Sequencing used immunoSEQ multiplex PCR; TCRdb keeps in-frame clones, though not all of them. This table has a few hundred thousand clones, almost 85% appearing once. Source material: PBMCs. The receptor source for this set is a woman aged 40 to 50 in good health and CMV-seronegative.

The J gene is TRBJ1-1, the V gene TRBV2; 7 bases are a match to TRBD1. With 10 bases clipped from V and 7 bases from J, the junction kept 6 bases outside the gene matches. Germline V gene data show CDR1 as SNHLY and CDR2 as FYNNEI. This CDR3 has 11 residues. The CDR3 loop is CATKQGREAFF. CDR3 nucleotides: TGTGCCACCAAACAGGGGCGTGAAGCTTTCTTT.

This clone has just one count. V gene TRBV18 combines with J gene TRBJ1-1; D perhaps matches TRBD1 (5 bases). This CDR3 comprises 15 residues. Per the germline V gene, CDR1 is KGHSH and CDR2 is LQKENI. Trimming stripped 3 bases from V and 6 bases from J, with 17 bases between. The CDR3 here is CASSPGTGERAEAFF. CDR3 sequence (DNA): TGTGCCAGCTCACCCGGGACGGGGGAGAGGGCTGAAGCTTTCTTT.

The V call is TRBV6-1, the J call TRBJ2-5; TRBD2 aligns across 8 bases. CDR1 and CDR2 (germline): MNHNS, SASEGT. The CDR3 has 14 amino acids. The trim removed 6 bases at V and 4 bases at J, leaving 7 bases unmatched. CDR3 nucleotides: TGTGCCAGCAGGGACCCCGGGGGGGTAGAGACCCAGTACTTC. Its translation: CASRDPGGVETQYF.

The chain combines TRBV7-9 with TRBJ2-1; 11 bases agree with TRBD2. CDR3 length: 15 amino acids. The germline gives CDR1 SEHNR, CDR2 FQNEAQ (reference sequence). Losses at the gene ends were 2 bases for V and 7 bases for J; bases not matched to a gene: 4. CDR3 region: CASSLRGTSGNEQFF. The CDR3 region has the DNA TGTGCCAGCAGCTTAAGGGGGACTAGCGGAAATGAGCAGTTCTTC.

The rearrangement joins TRBV4-1 to TRBJ2-7; perhaps TRBD2 as D (5 bases). The CDR3 has 13 amino acids. Germline CDR1 MGHRA, CDR2 YSYEKL. V was cut by 4 bases and J by 0 bases, with 7 bases left in between. The CDR3 bases are TGCGCCAGCAGCCCGGGGTCCTCCTACGAGCAGTACTTC. It is translated as CASSPGSSYEQYF.

This chain links TRBV29-1 with TRBJ2-5, with TRBD1 matching over 10 bases. In germline, CDR1 is SQVTM, CDR2 ANQGSEA. The CDR3 totals 14 residues. Trimming removed 6 bases from V and 3 bases from J; junction bases left unmatched: 7. CDR3 in amino acids: CSVLVDRGEETQYF. The CDR3 DNA reads TGCAGCGTCCTGGTGGACAGGGGGGAAGAGACCCAGTACTTC.

In its sample, this clone was seen a few times. The V gene is TRBV25-1, the J gene TRBJ1-1; possible D gene TRBD1, 5 bases. This CDR3 has 10 residues. V lost 8 bases, J lost 6 bases, and 7 bases lay in between. Germline CDR1 is MGHDK and CDR2 is SYGVNS. The chain's CDR3 is CASRDSEAFF. The CDR3 nucleotides read TGTGCCAGCCGGGACTCTGAAGCTTTCTTT.

This clone was observed a handful of times. The chain recombines TRBV6-5 with TRBJ1-5; the D gene is possibly TRBD1 (5 bases). Germline values: CDR1 MNHEY, CDR2 SVGAGI. The CDR3 contains 15 residues. Trimming removed 2 bases at V and 1 base at J, with 9 bases between. CDR3 coding DNA: TGTGCCAGCAGTTACGGGGGGGAGAGCAATCAGCCCCAGCATTTT. Encoded protein: CASSYGGESNQPQHF.

The chain employs TRBV2 and TRBJ2-7, with 7 bases fitting TRBD1. Trimming cost V 6 bases and J 7 bases; bases outside gene matches: 12. The CDR3 runs 14 residues. Germline assignment: CDR1 SNHLY and CDR2 FYNNEI. This chain's CDR3 is CASRDRRQGMEQYF. The CDR3 region has the DNA TGTGCCAGCAGGGACAGACGACAGGGCATGGAGCAGTACTTC.

The J gene is TRBJ1-2, the V gene TRBV28, with TRBD1 identical over 7 bases. The CDR3 covers 14 residues. V gave up 5 bases and J gave up 7 bases; unmatched junction bases: 10. The germline V gene encodes CDR1 MDHEN and CDR2 SYDVKM. The CDR3, as DNA: TGTGCCAGCAGTCTCACAGGGGTAGGTGGTGGCTACACCTTC. It codes for CASSLTGVGGGYTF.

The chain uses TRBV2 and TRBJ2-5; D might be TRBD1 (5 bases). The last part of the DNA fits TRBJ2-7 better; the J call may be wrong. The CDR3 totals 13 residues. Germline V gene data show CDR1 as SNHLY and CDR2 as FYNNEI. This CDR3 is CASSQGTIYEQYF. The CDR3 DNA sequence: TGTGCCAGCAGTCAGGGCACCATTTACGAGCAGTACTTC.

V is TRBV7-2 and J is TRBJ2-5; TRBD2 matches 7 bases. Germline V gene data show CDR1 as SGHTA and CDR2 as FQGNSA. The CDR3 is made up of 15 amino acids. V was pared by 4 bases and J by 5 bases, with 10 bases of the junction left unmatched. The CDR3, as DNA: TGTGCCAGCAGCTCACCGGCTAGCGGATTGGAGACCCAGTACTTC. This encodes CASSSPASGLETQYF.

The chain employs TRBV13 and TRBJ2-5; 7 positions agree with TRBD2. CDR3 size: 16 residues. Germline V gene data show CDR1 as PRHDT and CDR2 as FYEKMQ (reference sequence). V shed 5 bases and J 4 bases; nucleotides not matched to a gene: 13. CDR3 DNA sequence: TGTGCCAGCAGCGCCCCCGGACTAGACCTCAGAGAGACCCAGTACTTC. Translation gives CASSAPGLDLRETQYF.

The V call is TRBV9, the J call TRBJ1-2; 8 bases map to TRBD1. This CDR3 region has 15 residues. With V trimmed by 4 bases and J by 4 bases, 9 bases remained unmatched. CDR1 is SGDLS, CDR2 YYNGEE, per germline. CDR3 coding DNA: TGTGCCAGCAGCACCCGACAGGGGCCAATCTATGGCTACACCTTC. Its protein is CASSTRQGPIYGYTF. Full variable domain (missing parts from reference TRBV9 and TRBJ1-2): DSGVTQTPKHLITATGQRVTLRCSPRSGDLSVYWYQQSLDQGLQFLIQYYNGEERAKGNILERFSAQQFPDLHSELNLSSLELGDSALYFCASSTRQGPIYGYTFGSGTRLTVV.

The genes are TRBV11-2 and TRBJ2-1, with 7 bases that match TRBD2. Looked up from germline, CDR1 is SGHAT and CDR2 is FQNNGV. V lost 5 bases, J lost 7 bases, and 5 bases stayed unmatched. The CDR3 contains 13 residues. In DNA, the CDR3 is TGTGCCAGCAGCGCAGCGGGGAGGAATGAGCAGTTCTTC. As protein: CASSAAGRNEQFF.

V gene TRBV28 combines with J gene TRBJ1-5; 12 bases match TRBD1. The V segment lost 5 bases and the J segment 1 base; nucleotides outside the gene matches: 15. The CDR3 has 20 amino acids. Germline lookup yields CDR1 MDHEN and CDR2 SYDVKM. The CDR3 spells CASSQPRRDRGLVSNQPQHF. The CDR3 coding sequence is TGTGCCAGCAGTCAGCCGCGCCGGGACAGGGGGCTTGTGAGCAATCAGCCCCAGCATTTT.

The chain uses TRBV6-6 and TRBJ2-7, with D unclear. The CDR3 has 14 amino acids. Germline V gene data show CDR1 as MNHNY and CDR2 as SVGAGI (reference sequence). V was cut by 7 bases and J by 0 bases, with 13 bases left in between. The DNA for the CDR3 is TGTGCCAGCACCGAGATCATTAGCTCCTACGAGCAGTACTTC. Translation: CASTEIISSYEQYF.

This clone was counted between two and nine times. The chain is built from TRBV7-9 and TRBJ2-2; TRBD2 matches 7 bases. V dropped 10 bases and J dropped 5; count of bases not matched to a gene: 7. The CDR3 covers 13 residues. Germline assignment: CDR1 SEHNR and CDR2 FQNEAQ (reference sequence). The CDR3 DNA is TGTGCCAATAGGGACTACCCTACCGGGGAGCTGTTTTTT. It is translated as CANRDYPTGELFF.

The gene calls are TRBV21-1 and TRBJ2-7; whether TRBD1, the table's D call, matches the DNA was not checked. TRBV21-1 is labeled a pseudogene. The CDR3 has 16 residues. The CDR3 sequence: CASSKDVGASSYEQYF. CDR3 nucleotides: TGTGCCAGCAGCAAAGATGTTGGGGCCAGCTCCTACGAGCAGTACTTC.

Concerning this clone: A junction boundary mismatches the germline segment, possibly from a read error. The chain is built from TRBV19 and TRBJ1-6, with 10 bases that match TRBD1. Germline lookup yields CDR1 LNHDA and CDR2 SQIVND (reference sequence). The CDR3 sequence is 14 residues long. Written as DNA, the CDR3 is TGTGCCAGTATGGGACAGGGGTATAGTTCACCCCTCCACTTT. This gives the protein CASMGQGYSSPLHF.